One sample yielded the 18 T cell receptor beta chains listed below, sequenced in a study of cytomegalovirus exposure and HLA in healthy donors. Primers for the PCR totalled 60 Vbeta and 13 Jbeta. Some clones are missing from TCRdb's copy, which holds only in-frame ones; the method was immunoSEQ multiplex PCR. The sample yields 150,000 to 200,000 clones, around 87% seen once. The specimen sequenced was PBMCs. Receptors originate from a woman under 30 in good health and CMV-seronegative.

The chain joins TRBV19 to TRBJ2-5; the D gene is possibly TRBD2 (5 bases). V was shortened by 6 bases and J by 3 bases, with 11 bases between the two germline ends. CDR3 length equals 13 residues. The germline V gene encodes CDR1 LNHDA and CDR2 SQIVND (reference sequence). CDR3 residues: CASRLTREETQYF. The DNA of the CDR3 is TGTGCCAGTAGGCTCACTAGGGAAGAGACCCAGTACTTC.

The chain carries TRBV30 and TRBJ2-7, with 7 bases lining up with TRBD2. After removal of 0 bases from V and 3 bases from J, the junction contained 2 bases not matched to a gene. CDR3 size: 13 residues. Per germline, CDR1 GTSNPN and CDR2 SVGIG (reference sequence). Here the CDR3 DNA reads TGTGCCTGGAGTGTAGGACTAGGCTACGAGCAGTACTTC. Translating gives CAWSVGLGYEQYF.

This chain links TRBV6-1 with TRBJ2-1; 7 bases align to TRBD1. Trimming removed 6 bases from V and 6 bases from J; junction bases left unmatched: 8. CDR3 length: 14 amino acids. The germline V gene has CDR1 MNHNS and CDR2 SASEGT. DNA of the CDR3: TGTGCCAGCAGGGCCGGGACAGCCCTCAATGAGCAGTTCTTC. Its protein product is CASRAGTALNEQFF.

The V call is TRBV2, the J call TRBJ2-3; TRBD1 matches at 7 bases. V gave up 7 bases and J gave up 12 bases; unmatched junction bases: 10. Germline V lookup: CDR1 SNHLY, CDR2 FYNNEI. There are 12 residues in the CDR3. CDR3 nucleotides: TGTGCCAGCAATCAACAGGGGAAAGATCAGTATTTT. As protein: CASNQQGKDQYF.

The rearrangement links TRBV5-1 to TRBJ1-1, with D unclear. This CDR3 has 13 residues. V was trimmed by 5 bases and J by 3 bases, leaving 11 bases between them. Germline CDR1 SGHRS, CDR2 YFSETQ. The CDR3 region is CASREGRDTEAFF. The CDR3, as DNA: TGCGCCAGCAGGGAGGGTAGGGACACTGAAGCTTTCTTT. The full variable domain, with the rest looked up from reference TRBV5-1 and TRBJ1-1, is KAGVTQTPRYLIKTRGQQVTLSCSPISGHRSVSWYQQTPGQGLQFLFEYFSETQRNKGNFPGRFSGRQFSNSRSEMNVSTLELGDSALYLCASREGRDTEAFFGQGTRLTVV.

The chain combines TRBV9 with TRBJ2-1, with a possible D match to TRBD2 (7 bases). Trimming pared 0 bases from V and 4 bases from J, leaving 17 bases between. The V gene's germline CDR1 is SGDLS and CDR2 YYNGEE. This CDR3 comprises 17 residues. CDR3 region: CASSVVGGLERYNEQFF. CDR3 in DNA: TGTGCCAGCAGCGTAGTGGGGGGGCTAGAAAGGTACAATGAGCAGTTCTTC.

This clone was seen a single time. The CDR3 DNA sequence: TGTGCCTGGATAGGGACAGGCGGAATGAACACTGAAGCTTTCTTT. Encoded protein: CAWIGTGGMNTEAFF. The chain couples TRBV30 to TRBJ1-1; 8 nucleotides match TRBD1. V lost 4 bases, J lost 0 bases, and 7 bases stayed unmatched. This CDR3 has 15 amino acids. Germline CDR1 and CDR2: GTSNPN and SVGIG (reference sequence).

This rearrangement joins TRBV7-2 to TRBJ2-3, with 11 bases identical to TRBD2. The V gene end was trimmed by 4 bases and the J gene end by 2 bases; junction bases not matched to a gene: 8. This CDR3 is 17 amino acids long. CDR1 and CDR2 (germline): SGHTA, FQGNSA. The CDR3 spells CASSSQGTSGFTDTQYF. DNA of the CDR3: TGTGCCAGCAGCTCCCAGGGGACTAGCGGTTTCACAGATACGCAGTATTTT.

The chain couples TRBV5-3 to TRBJ2-7; tentative D call: TRBD2 (6 bases). Being an ORF, TRBV5-3 has a function that is uncertain. This CDR3 has 15 amino acids. V dropped 0 bases and J dropped 3 bases, with 13 bases sitting between them. CDR3 protein: CARSLGRVQVYEQYF. The CDR3 nucleotides read TGTGCCAGAAGCTTGGGGAGGGTTCAGGTCTACGAGCAGTACTTC.

This chain links TRBV18 with TRBJ2-7; maybe TRBD1 (5 bases). V shed 3 bases and J shed 5 bases, with 11 bases lying between them. The CDR3 runs to 13 residues. Germline CDR1 KGHSH, CDR2 LQKENI. CDR3 protein: CASSPGRDNEQYF. For the CDR3, the DNA is TGTGCCAGCTCACCCGGCAGGGATAACGAGCAGTACTTC.

The V gene is TRBV7-9, the J gene TRBJ2-5; perhaps TRBD2 as D (5 bases). V was pared by 6 bases and J by 3 bases, with 20 bases between. Germline CDR1 reads SEHNR; CDR2 reads FQNEAQ (reference sequence). This CDR3 is built from 16 residues. CDR3: CASRLAGSTRKETQYF. The CDR3 DNA reads TGTGCCAGCAGGCTAGCTGGTTCCACCCGGAAAGAGACCCAGTACTTC.

The chain couples TRBV7-9 to TRBJ2-5, with D unresolved. The DNA end favors TRBJ2-7, so the J call may be wrong. Germline V gives CDR1 SEHNR, CDR2 FQNEAQ (reference sequence). The CDR3 is 14 amino acids. The CDR3 DNA sequence: TGTGCCAGCAGCTTAGGACGGAGCTCCTACGAGCAGTACTTC. Its protein product is CASSLGRSSYEQYF.

The sample holds one count of this clone. The chain recombines TRBV7-9 with TRBJ1-3, with D tentatively TRBD1 (5 bases). CDR3 length: 14 amino acids. Germline CDR1 reads SEHNR; CDR2 reads FQNEAQ (reference sequence). The ends were cut back, 11 bases at V and 2 bases at J, with 16 bases in the middle. The CDR3 region is CALEQDKPGNTIYF. The CDR3 nucleotides are TGTGCCCTCGAACAGGACAAACCTGGAAACACCATATATTTT.

This chain links TRBV28 with TRBJ1-6; 7 bases are shared with TRBD1. Germline lookup yields CDR1 MDHEN and CDR2 SYDVKM. V dropped 6 bases and J dropped 9; count of bases not matched to a gene: 8. This CDR3 contains 14 residues. DNA of the CDR3: TGTGCCAGCAGAAAGGAGGGGGCGATTTCACCCCTCCACTTT. Translated: CASRKEGAISPLHF. Variable domain in full (rest from reference TRBV28 and TRBJ1-6): DVKVTQSSRYLVKRTGEKVFLECVQDMDHENMFWYRQDPGLGLRLIYFSYDVKMKEKGDIPEGYSVSREKKERFSLILESASTNQTSMYLCASRKEGAISPLHFGNGTRLTVT.

This chain joins TRBV6-5 and TRBJ2-3; tentative D call: TRBD2 (5 bases). The CDR3 sequence is 15 residues long. Germline V gene lookup returns CDR1 MNHEY and CDR2 SVGAGI. V dropped 2 bases and J dropped 5 bases, with 14 bases sitting between them. The CDR3 protein is CASSYGSPEVDTQYF. CDR3 DNA sequence: TGTGCCAGCAGTTACGGGAGCCCCGAGGTAGATACGCAGTATTTT.

The rearrangement joins TRBV19 to TRBJ2-7; D ambiguous. This CDR3 contains 13 residues. The germline V gene encodes CDR1 LNHDA and CDR2 SQIVND (reference sequence). Trimming removed 3 bases from V and 2 bases from J, with 8 bases in between. CDR3 protein: CASSIALAYEQYF. DNA for the CDR3: TGTGCCAGTAGTATCGCCCTAGCCTACGAGCAGTACTTC.

Notes on this clone: One junction end disagrees with the germline gene, perhaps due to a read error. V and J are TRBV7-7 and TRBJ2-1; 10 bases are shared with TRBD2. The CDR3 extends over 17 amino acids. In germline, CDR1 is SSHAT, CDR2 FNYEAQ (reference sequence). The CDR3 protein is CASSPQAGGSSYNEQFF. The CDR3 DNA sequence: TGTGCTAGCAGCCCCCAAGCGGGGGGGAGCTCCTACAATGAGCAGTTCTTC.

The chain couples TRBV12-5 to TRBJ1-2; 8 nucleotides match TRBD1. V was clipped by 1 base and J by 3 bases; unmatched bases: 13. The CDR3 contains 18 residues. Looked up from germline, CDR1 is LGHNT and CDR2 is FRNRAP. The CDR3 protein is CASGLEDRVGDRYYGYTF. The CDR3 nucleotides read TGTGCTAGTGGTTTGGAGGACAGGGTCGGTGATAGGTACTATGGCTACACCTTC. Variable domain in full (rest from reference TRBV12-5 and TRBJ1-2): DARVTQTPRHKVTEMGQEVTMRCQPILGHNTVFWYRQTMMQGLELLAYFRNRAPLDDSGMPKDRFSAEMPDATLATLKIQPSEPRDSAVYFCASGLEDRVGDRYYGYTFGSGTRLTVV.